This T cell receptor beta chain was sequenced for a study of cytomegalovirus exposure and HLA in healthy donors. V dropped 6 bases and J dropped 7; count of bases not matched to a gene: 9. Germline CDR1 is MRHNA and CDR2 is SNTAGT. The CDR3 spans 15 residues. PCR used 60 Vbeta primers and 13 Jbeta primers. Method: immunoSEQ multiplex PCR; TCRdb's copy keeps in-frame clones and lacks some. The table has about 200,000 clones, roughly 13% seen once. The receptor was isolated from a man aged 45-65 years in good health and CMV-seropositive. The sample comprised PBMCs. The rearrangement uses TRBV6-4 and TRBJ1-6, with 7 bases aligning to TRBD1. DNA of the CDR3: TGTGCCAGCAGCCTGGACAGGCTTCTAAATTCACCCCTCCACTTT. It specifies CASSLDRLLNSPLHF.